These 20 T cell receptor beta chains share one sample of origin, sequenced in a study of kidney transplant recipient with SARS-CoV-2 infection. TCRdb re-analysed the reads in MiXCR, keeping a single row per CDR3 protein. This repertoire shows some 220,000 distinct CDR3 sequences, less than 35% found once; its top ten account for around 7.8%. This sample comprised a blood sample, obtained at baseline and on day 111 from a kidney transplant recipient. These receptors came from a male patient in his 30s who had COVID-19 and was a kidney transplant recipient. Some T cells may originate from the graft donor.

The V call is TRBV19, the J call TRBJ2-1; a weak D match, TRBD1 (5 bases). Trimming removed 6 bases from V and 0 bases from J, with 18 bases in between. Germline assignment: CDR1 LNHDA and CDR2 SQIVND (reference sequence). The CDR3 runs to 17 residues. The CDR3, as DNA: TGTGCCAGTAGGGTGCGGTCGGACAATTGCTCCTACAATGAGCAGTTCTTC. This gives the protein CASRVRSDNCSYNEQFF.

In its sample, this clonotype was seen many times. The rearrangement uses TRBV28 and TRBJ2-7, with 9 bases matching TRBD1. The CDR3 extends over 16 amino acids. V trimming: 6 bases; J trimming: 9 bases; junction bases outside the gene matches: 18. Germline lookup yields CDR1 MDHEN and CDR2 SYDVKM. The CDR3 protein is CASSYIPGTGKNVQYF. The CDR3 DNA follows: TGTGCCAGCAGCTATATTCCCGGGACAGGGAAAAATGTGCAGTACTTC.

This clonotype was recorded at least ten times. The chain recombines TRBV2 with TRBJ1-1; D is unresolved. The CDR3 covers 13 residues. Trimming took 6 bases from V and 0 from J, leaving 8 bases between them. Germline V CDR1 and CDR2: SNHLY, FYNNEI. This CDR3 reads CASSPTMNTEAFF. The CDR3 nucleotides are TGTGCCAGCAGCCCGACTATGAACACTGAAGCTTTCTTT.

This chain joins TRBV5-1 and TRBJ2-5; D gene unclear. The V end was cut by 2 bases, the J end by 1 base, with 3 bases between. Germline lookup yields CDR1 SGHRS and CDR2 YFSETQ. The CDR3 spans 12 residues. CDR3 bases: TGCGCCAGCAGCTTCCCCCAAGAGACCCAGTACTTC. Its protein product is CASSFPQETQYF.

Details on this clonotype: A single base separates this from a much larger clone, so it may be a read error. The V call is TRBV4-3, the J call TRBJ2-1; perhaps TRBD2 as D (5 bases). The germline CDR1 and CDR2 sequences are LGHNA and YSLEER. This CDR3 contains 16 residues. V was pared by 0 bases and J by 8 bases, with 17 bases between. The CDR3 spells CASSQELVGAHDEQFF. DNA of the CDR3: TGCGCCAGCAGCCAAGAACTAGTGGGAGCCCATGATGAGCAGTTCTTC.

This clonotype was recorded many times. The chain has TRBV3-1 and TRBJ2-5; D is undetermined. The germline CDR1 and CDR2 sequences are LGHDT and YNNKEL (reference sequence). V was cut by 5 bases and J by 5 bases, with 24 bases left in between. The CDR3 totals 17 residues. CDR3 bases: TGTGCCAGCAGCGAGGCATTTCCCATTTCTTTCTCTGAGACCCAGTACTTC. As protein: CASSEAFPISFSETQYF.

V usage is TRBV15 and J usage is TRBJ2-1; 7 bases fit TRBD2. Germline lookup yields CDR1 LNHNV and CDR2 YYDKDF (reference sequence). The V gene end was trimmed by 0 bases and the J gene end by 8 bases; junction bases not matched to a gene: 16. This CDR3 contains 18 residues. In DNA form, the CDR3 reads TGTGCCACCAGCAGAGATAGGTGGGACTACCTCCGGGTTGATGAGCAGTTCTTC. Its translation is CATSRDRWDYLRVDEQFF. The full variable domain, its missing parts supplied by reference TRBV15 and TRBJ2-1, is DAMVIQNPRYQVTQFGKPVTLSCSQTLNHNVMYWYQQKSSQAPKLLFHYYDKDFNNEADTPDNFQSRRPNTSFCFLDIRSPGLGDTAMYLCATSRDRWDYLRVDEQFFGPGTRLTVL.

This clonotype has at least ten counts. This chain connects TRBV3-1 to TRBJ1-2; a weak D match, TRBD1 (5 bases). Trimming cost V 5 bases and J 4 bases, with 23 bases left between them. Germline loops: CDR1 LGHDT, CDR2 YNNKEL (reference sequence). The CDR3 runs to 17 residues. The CDR3 spells CASSVGRTLRKTYGYTF. The CDR3 DNA reads TGTGCCAGCAGCGTGGGGCGCACCCTTCGAAAGACCTATGGCTACACCTTC.

This clonotype was counted only a few times. This rearrangement joins TRBV5-4 to TRBJ2-1; 11 bases are a match to TRBD2. The CDR3 loop spans 18 amino acids. Trimming took 0 bases from V and 7 from J; bases not matched to a gene: 12. The V gene's germline CDR1 is SGHNT and CDR2 YYREEE (reference sequence). CDR3 sequence: CASSLAGQASGRKNEQFF. The CDR3, as DNA: TGTGCCAGCAGCTTGGCGGGTCAGGCTAGCGGGAGGAAGAATGAGCAGTTCTTC.

The chain joins TRBV9 to TRBJ1-6; D not certain. CDR1 SGDLS and CDR2 YYNGEE come from the germline V gene. The CDR3 totals 16 residues. The V end lost 2 bases, the J end lost 9 bases, and 18 bases lay between the germline ends. CDR3 sequence (DNA): TGTGCCAGCAGCGTTTCCGACGGGAGAGGGATTTCACCCCTCCACTTT. Translating it yields CASSVSDGRGISPLHF.

This clonotype has only a few counts. The rearrangement joins TRBV19 to TRBJ1-1; unclear D gene. The CDR3 covers 16 residues. V was trimmed by 7 bases and J by 5 bases, leaving 23 bases between them. CDR1 and CDR2 from the germline V gene are LNHDA and SQIVND (reference sequence). The CDR3 protein is CASIPGEARRWTEAFF. The CDR3 nucleotides read TGTGCCAGTATCCCCGGGGAGGCCCGACGGTGGACTGAAGCTTTCTTT.

This clonotype was seen at least ten times. The rearrangement joins TRBV3-1 to TRBJ2-5; D unresolved. The germline V gene has CDR1 LGHDT and CDR2 YNNKEL (reference sequence). The V end was cut by 5 bases, the J end by 5 bases, with 24 bases between. The CDR3 is 17 amino acids. The CDR3 protein is CASSGERPISFSETQYF. The CDR3 DNA reads as TGTGCCAGCAGCGGGGAACGTCCCATTTCTTTCTCTGAGACCCAGTACTTC.

The chain links TRBV6-5 to TRBJ2-3; D is undetermined. Germline CDR1 and CDR2: MNHEY and SVGAGI. V was cut by 6 bases and J by 1 base, with 8 bases left in between. The CDR3 sequence is 13 residues long. CDR3 sequence: CASSGLRTDTQYF. CDR3 DNA: TGTGCCAGCAGCGGGCTCCGCACAGATACGCAGTATTTT.

As regards this clonotype: This may stem from a read error, because a much larger clone lies one nucleotide away. V usage is TRBV5-1 and J usage is TRBJ2-5; D is perhaps TRBD1 (6 bases). Trimming shortened V by 4 bases and J by 4 bases, and 11 bases separated the two germline ends. Germline V CDR1 and CDR2: SGHRS, YFSETQ. This CDR3 comprises 13 residues. The CDR3 bases are TGCGCCAGCAGCAGGGGGAATGGAGAGACCCAGTACTTC. Translation: CASSRGNGETQYF.

This clonotype was counted ten times or more. The chain uses TRBV3-1 and TRBJ2-2, with 7 bases fitting TRBD2. V shed 4 bases and J 7 bases; nucleotides not matched to a gene: 9. The CDR3 is made up of 15 amino acids. Germline assignment: CDR1 LGHDT and CDR2 YNNKEL (reference sequence). DNA for the CDR3: TGTGCCAGCAGCCCTAAGGGCGGGAGAGACGGGGAGCTGTTTTTT. Translated, it gives CASSPKGGRDGELFF.

This chain links TRBV18 with TRBJ2-5, with D perhaps matching TRBD2 (5 bases). This CDR3 spans 13 amino acids. V was pared by 7 bases and J by 3 bases, with 12 bases between. CDR1 and CDR2 from the germline V gene are KGHSH and LQKENI. CDR3 sequence: CASFPRGKETQYF. CDR3 DNA sequence: TGTGCCAGCTTCCCTCGGGGAAAAGAGACCCAGTACTTC.

Many counts were recorded for this clonotype. This chain joins TRBV28 and TRBJ1-4; D gene ambiguous. CDR3 length: 16 residues. V was clipped by 3 bases and J by 6 bases, with 17 bases between them. Looked up from germline, CDR1 is MDHEN and CDR2 is SYDVKM. The CDR3 here is CASSFLSNTPDEKLFF. DNA for the CDR3: TGTGCCAGCAGTTTCCTCTCTAATACACCGGATGAAAAACTGTTTTTT.

In its sample, this clonotype was seen many times. The CDR3 protein is CASSPGQGSGEKLFF. CDR3 DNA sequence: TGTGCCAGCAGCCCAGGACAGGGGAGCGGTGAAAAACTGTTTTTT. The J gene is TRBJ1-4, the V gene TRBV7-6; 9 nucleotides align to TRBD1. Germline trimming cut 5 bases from V and 7 bases from J; bases unmatched to any gene: 8. Germline V gives CDR1 SGHVS, CDR2 FNYEAQ. The CDR3 consists of 15 residues.

The gene calls are TRBV20-1 and TRBJ2-1, with 8 bases identical to TRBD2. This CDR3 has 16 amino acids. The J segment lost 6 bases and the V segment lost 3 bases, leaving 13 bases of the junction unmatched. Germline assignment: CDR1 DFQATT and CDR2 SNEGSKA (reference sequence). CDR3 in amino acids: CSARGLLDGGVNEQFF. The CDR3 nucleotides read TGCAGTGCTAGGGGACTCCTCGACGGGGGGGTCAATGAGCAGTTCTTC.

This clonotype was detected ten times or more. The chain combines TRBV7-9 with TRBJ1-1, with D possibly matching TRBD1 (5 bases). Trimming shortened V by 1 base and J by 4 bases, and 10 bases separated the two germline ends. CDR1 is SEHNR and CDR2 is FQNEAQ in the germline V gene (reference sequence). The CDR3 sequence is 14 residues long. The CDR3 spells CASSLDGGGTEAFF. As DNA, the CDR3 is TGTGCCAGCAGCTTAGACGGGGGAGGCACTGAAGCTTTCTTT.